This T cell receptor (beta chain) came from a study of T cells in Graves' hyperthyroidism and ophthalmopathy. A remark on this clonotype: The antigen is not known.

The TCR beta CDR3 regions underwent amplification using RNA transcripts as the source. Initially, a first-round RT-PCR of the TCR CDR3 employed the HTBI primer set. Each CDR3 protein gets one entry after TCRdb re-called the multiplex PCR reads with MiXCR. The sample lists hundreds of thousands of distinct CDR3 sequences; roughly 40% were seen once. Germline V CDR1 and CDR2: LNHDA, SQIVND (reference sequence). The CDR3 length is 16 residues. V dropped 8 bases and J dropped 4 bases, with 20 bases sitting between them. The study, taken as a whole, reports: In validation, the model predicted ophthalmopathy. These predictions came a median roughly seven months before onset.

The genes are TRBV19 and TRBJ2-2; D might be TRBD1 or TRBD2, each matching 7 bases. Sequencing was performed on blood. The clonotype was recovered from a man aged 18 to 30 with Graves' hyperthyroidism. This chain's CDR3 is CASSGGSGQSTGELFF. CDR3 in DNA: TGTGCCAGTTCGGGAGGCTCGGGACAGTCCACCGGGGAGCTGTTTTTT.